The 13 T cell receptor beta chains presented below share a single source sample, sequenced in a study of cytomegalovirus exposure and HLA in healthy donors. Amplification used 60 Vbeta primers and 13 Jbeta primers. Generated by immunoSEQ multiplex PCR, the TCRdb table keeps only in-frame clones and is missing some. The sample has 100,000 to 150,000 clones, roughly 15% seen once; the top ten hold 1.5% to 2%. Sample: PBMCs. Receptor source: a woman under 30 in good health and CMV-seronegative.

The chain combines TRBV6-6 with TRBJ2-5, with TRBD2 as a possible D gene (6 bases). Germline V gene lookup returns CDR1 MNHNY and CDR2 SVGAGI (reference sequence). There are 14 residues in the CDR3. Trimming removed 7 bases at V and 5 bases at J, with 17 bases between. The CDR3 nucleotides read TGTGCCAGCACCCTAGGAGGGGCGGTGGAGACCCAGTACTTC. Translated: CASTLGGAVETQYF.

The J gene is TRBJ2-1, the V gene TRBV2, with 11 bases lining up with TRBD2. CDR1 is SNHLY, CDR2 FYNNEI, per germline. CDR3 length: 15 amino acids. With 8 bases clipped from V and 4 bases from J, the junction kept 7 bases outside the gene matches. For the CDR3, the DNA is TGTGCCAGCGGCTCAACTAGCGGGAGATACAATGAGCAGTTCTTC. Translated, it gives CASGSTSGRYNEQFF.

This clone was counted a few times. The chain employs TRBV27 and TRBJ2-7; perhaps TRBD1 as D (5 bases). With 0 bases removed from V and 4 bases from J, the gap between germline ends came to 7 bases. The germline V gene has CDR1 MNHEY and CDR2 SMNVEV (reference sequence). This CDR3 is built from 13 residues. The CDR3 here is CASSLSAGYEQYF. The CDR3 region has the DNA TGTGCCAGCAGTTTATCCGCAGGGTACGAGCAGTACTTC.

This chain joins TRBV27 and TRBJ2-1; D remains unclear. CDR3 size: 11 residues. The V gene's germline CDR1 is MNHEY and CDR2 SMNVEV (reference sequence). V was shortened by 8 bases and J by 8 bases, with 10 bases between the two germline ends. CDR3 coding DNA: TGTGCCAGCCGGATGGGCTATGAGCAGTTCTTC. Translated, it gives CASRMGYEQFF.

This clone was seen a handful of times. CDR3 loop: CASSYSDEQFF. The CDR3 DNA sequence: TGTGCCAGCAGTTACTCCGATGAGCAGTTCTTC. The V and J genes are TRBV6-6 and TRBJ2-1; no clear D gene. This CDR3 has 11 residues. Germline CDR1 MNHNY, CDR2 SVGAGI (reference sequence). Trimming shortened V by 0 bases and J by 8 bases, and 2 bases separated the two germline ends.

V gene TRBV5-1 combines with J gene TRBJ2-2, with TRBD2 identical over 10 bases. There are 15 residues in the CDR3. Germline loops: CDR1 SGHRS, CDR2 YFSETQ. Germline trimming cut 0 bases from V and 6 bases from J; bases unmatched to any gene: 2. DNA of the CDR3: TGCGCCAGCAGCTTGGACCTAGCGGGAGCCGGGGAGCTGTTTTTT. Translating gives CASSLDLAGAGELFF.

This clone was picked up one time. The chain is built from TRBV7-2 and TRBJ2-5; the match to TRBD2 covers 10 bases. The CDR3 is 14 amino acids. Germline CDR1 is SGHTA and CDR2 is FQGNSA. J gave up 2 bases and V 4 bases, and 1 base lay outside the gene matches. The CDR3 is CASSWTSGQETQYF. In nucleotides, the CDR3 is TGTGCCAGCAGCTGGACTAGCGGTCAAGAGACCCAGTACTTC.

The V and J genes are TRBV29-1 and TRBJ2-2, with a possible D match to TRBD2 (6 bases). With 7 bases removed from V and 0 bases from J, the gap between germline ends came to 12 bases. The CDR3 sequence is 14 residues long. Per the germline V gene, CDR1 is SQVTM and CDR2 is ANQGSEA. The CDR3: CSARAGSNTGELFF. CDR3 bases: TGCAGCGCCCGGGCGGGGTCGAACACCGGGGAGCTGTTTTTT.

A few counts support this clone. The V gene is TRBV28, the J gene TRBJ1-2; possibly TRBD1 for D (5 bases). Germline CDR1 reads MDHEN; CDR2 reads SYDVKM. Trimming took off 5 bases at V and 6 bases at J, with 19 bases between the two ends. The CDR3 covers 15 residues. CDR3 bases: TGTGCCAGCAGTCCCTCGTTGGGGACTTCCGATGGCTACACCTTC. This encodes CASSPSLGTSDGYTF.

The CDR3 DNA reads as TGTGCCAGCAGCCCTGGGACAGGGGCCTCCTACGAGCAGTACTTC. It specifies CASSPGTGASYEQYF. This chain joins TRBV6-5 and TRBJ2-7; 10 nucleotides align to TRBD1. J was trimmed by 0 bases and V by 6 bases; bases with no gene match: 5. The CDR3 extends over 15 amino acids. Germline V gene data show CDR1 as MNHEY and CDR2 as SVGAGI.

The V call is TRBV7-3, the J call TRBJ1-1; no definite D call. This CDR3 spans 14 amino acids. In germline, CDR1 is SGHTA, CDR2 FQGTGA. V lost 1 base and J 1 base, leaving 7 bases between the germline ends. The CDR3 nucleotides are TGTGCCAGCAGCTTAAGTACAGCGAACACTGAAGCTTTCTTT. Translation gives CASSLSTANTEAFF.

This clone was detected only a few times. V usage is TRBV2 and J usage is TRBJ2-5, with a tentative D call TRBD2 (6 bases). V was trimmed by 6 bases and J by 5 bases, leaving 19 bases between them. Germline CDR1 SNHLY, CDR2 FYNNEI. The CDR3 is made up of 15 amino acids. The CDR3 sequence is CASSAAGAGQETQYF. CDR3 nucleotides: TGTGCCAGCAGCGCTGCTGGGGCGGGGCAGGAGACCCAGTACTTC.

This clone was found a few times. The chain combines TRBV7-2 with TRBJ2-5, with 10 bases lining up with TRBD1. V trimming: 0 bases; J trimming: 4 bases; junction bases outside the gene matches: 8. Germline V lookup: CDR1 SGHTA, CDR2 FQGNSA. This CDR3 spans 17 amino acids. CDR3 coding DNA: TGTGCCAGCAGCTTAGCCTCAGGGACAGGGGCTCGAGAGACCCAGTACTTC. Amino acids: CASSLASGTGARETQYF.